This T cell receptor beta chain was observed in a study of read filtering for tumor transcriptome and immune sequencing. Study context: TCR-mapped reads were about 3.5 to 11 million with IR-seq versus about 75 to 1,400 with RNA-seq.

This clonotype was seen at least ten times. This CDR3 spans 13 amino acids. Trimming took 4 bases from V and 4 from J, leaving 10 bases between them. The V gene's germline CDR1 is KGHSH and CDR2 LQKENI. This library used roughly 400 ng RNA and molecular barcoded adaptors spanning alpha/delta and beta/gamma chains. TCRdb passed the reads through MiXCR, listing each CDR3 protein once. The sample comprises fewer than 150,000 distinct CDR3 sequences, 10% to 15% of which are singletons, and 9.5% to 11% rests with the top ten. The chain recombines TRBV18 with TRBJ2-5; D might be TRBD1 or TRBD2, each matching 5 bases. This TCR derives from a donor aged 40 or older with multiple myeloma. Sequencing was performed on a population of CD138-negative cells sorted from bone marrow. CDR3 loop: CASSRDLVETQYF. The CDR3 region has the DNA TGTGCCAGCTCACGGGACCTCGTAGAGACCCAGTACTTC.